Listed below are T cell receptor beta chains from one sample, sequenced in a study of T cell repertoires in cytomegalovirus infection. One entry per CDR3 protein, called by TCRdb with MiXCR from the reads. The sample carries about 770,000 distinct CDR3 sequences, roughly 28% recorded once. These receptors' antigens are unknown. Here the sequenced sample was cultured CD8+ T cells from PBMCs, taken from culture after CMV antigen stimulation. These TCRs come from a human donor in good health (CMV status not recorded). Some clones in this sample may be carry-over from other donors' samples. Each CDR3 is given with its conserved first and last residue. A D gene is named only where the DNA matches it firmly. Some rows mark clone size as missing; the rest say once, few, many or name a class of expanded clone.

.	TRBD2	TRBV7-9	TRBJ2-7	CASSPAGLAGARSYEQYF	TGTGCCAGCAGCCCGGCCGGACTAGCGGGGGCCAGGTCCTACGAGCAGTACTTC
.	.	TRBV12-3/TRBV12-4	TRBJ2-5	CASTPPLQETQYF	TGTGCCAGCACCCCCCCACTTCAAGAGACCCAGTACTTC
.	.	TRBV11-2	TRBJ2-3	CASSLVAGATTDTQYF	TGTGCCAGCAGCTTAGTGGCGGGGGCCACTACAGATACGCAGTATTTT
.	TRBD1	TRBV6-1	TRBJ1-1	CASSLKPGNLLTGGSTEAFF	TGTGCCAGCAGCCTAAAACCGGGGAACCTTCTGACAGGGGGATCCACTGAAGCTTTCTTT
.	TRBD2	TRBV5-1	TRBJ2-7	CASSRSSGGPYEQYF	TGCGCCAGCAGCCGTTCTAGCGGGGGGCCCTACGAGCAGTACTTC
few	.	TRBV28	TRBJ1-5	CASRVRWQSNQPQHF	TGTGCCAGCAGGGTTAGATGGCAGAGCAATCAGCCCCAGCATTTT
.	.	TRBV19	TRBJ2-1	CASSFLQGGVEQFF	TGTGCCAGTAGTTTCCTCCAGGGGGGCGTTGAGCAGTTCTTC
.	.	TRBV4-1	TRBJ1-3	CASSQDRDSPLISGNTIYF	TGCGCCAGCAGCCAAGATCGAGACAGTCCCCTTATCTCTGGAAACACCATATATTTT
few	.	TRBV29-1	TRBJ1-2	CSVEERGGYTF	TGCAGCGTTGAAGAGAGGGGTGGCTACACCTTC
.	.	TRBV27	TRBJ1-2	CASSTAGMGGYTF	TGTGCCAGCAGTACCGCAGGGATGGGTGGCTACACCTTC
many	.	TRBV7-2	TRBJ2-3	CASSISYMTDTQYF	TGTGCCAGCAGCATCTCATACATGACAGATACGCAGTATTTT
.	.	TRBV18	TRBJ1-6	CASSPSSSRNSPLHF	TGTGCCAGCTCACCATCGAGCTCTCGGAATTCACCCCTCCACTTT
.	.	TRBV6-2/TRBV6-3	TRBJ1-5	CASSYSASNQPQHF	TGTGCCAGCAGTTACTCGGCGAGCAATCAGCCCCAGCATTTT
.	TRBD1	TRBV6-2/TRBV6-3	TRBJ2-3	CASSTYRGPHTDTQYF	TGTGCCAGCAGTACCTACAGGGGGCCCCACACAGATACGCAGTATTTT
.	.	TRBV10-2	TRBJ2-7	CASSEASIRYEQYF	TGCGCCAGCAGTGAGGCCAGCATCCGTTACGAGCAGTACTTC
few	TRBD1	TRBV2	TRBJ2-1	CASSRRGDRVPYNEQFF	TGTGCCAGCAGCCGTAGGGGGGACAGGGTCCCCTACAATGAGCAGTTCTTC
.	.	TRBV7-6	TRBJ2-1	CASSFLDRPDNEQFF	TGTGCCAGCAGCTTTTTAGACAGGCCAGATAATGAGCAGTTCTTC
.	.	TRBV7-6	TRBJ2-5	CASSSPEGLDQETQYF	TGTGCCAGCAGCTCCCCGGAGGGGTTGGACCAAGAGACCCAGTACTTC
.	TRBD2	TRBV6-1	TRBJ2-3	CASSELAGGLDTQYF	TGTGCCAGCAGTGAACTAGCGGGGGGGCTGGATACGCAGTATTTT
few	.	TRBV27	TRBJ2-3	CASRTWDGFTDTQYF	TGTGCCAGCAGGACCTGGGACGGTTTCACAGATACGCAGTATTTT
.	TRBD1	TRBV12-3/TRBV12-4	TRBJ1-2	CASTPTGYEGGYTF	TGTGCCAGCACTCCGACAGGGTATGAAGGTGGCTACACCTTC
few	TRBD1	TRBV4-1	TRBJ1-2	CASSESGTVISF	TGCGCCAGCAGCGAATCCGGGACAGTCATCTCCTTC